The 6 T cell receptor beta chains given below trace back to one sample, sequenced in a study of response to subunit inactivated influenza vaccine (dated by TCRdb to about 2018). Library preparation employed RT-PCR. TCRdb names Illumina HiSeq 2500 as the instrument used. TCRdb cleaned the public reads at Q25 with fastp, built clones with MiXCR and kept in-frame beta chains. Entries that share a CDR3 protein sequence are merged under the most common genes and DNA. Recorded for this sample are 750,000 to 850,000 distinct CDR3 sequences; around 20% of them occurred a single time. Roughly a tenth of the sample comes from the top ten. The material was PBMCs from blood, obtained more than 4 days after vaccination. The receptor set was obtained from a man aged 50 to 60 who received an inactivated influenza vaccine. Donor details come from another sample of the same person, matched by shared clones.

This clonotype has ten or more counts. This chain links TRBV20-1 with TRBJ1-1, with D perhaps matching TRBD1 (5 bases). Germline values: CDR1 DFQATT, CDR2 SNEGSKA (reference sequence). This CDR3 comprises 15 residues. Trimming left V 0 bases short and J 1 base short, with 12 bases between. In DNA, the CDR3 is TGCAGTGCTAGAGATTTTTTCCAGGGGAACACTGAAGCTTTCTTT. Its translation is CSARDFFQGNTEAFF.

The sample holds many counts of this clonotype. The chain has TRBV5-6 and TRBJ1-2, with 8 bases that match TRBD1. This CDR3 is built from 13 residues. Trimming removed 2 bases from V and 6 bases from J; junction bases left unmatched: 3. Germline lookup yields CDR1 SGHDT and CDR2 YYEEEE. CDR3 coding DNA: TGTGCCAGCAGCTTAACAGGGGGAGATGGCTACACCTTC. It codes for CASSLTGGDGYTF.

This clonotype has only one observation. The J gene is TRBJ2-1, the V gene TRBV13; 11 bases align to TRBD2. V gave up 4 bases and J gave up 10 bases; unmatched junction bases: 6. This CDR3 comprises 14 residues. Per the germline V gene, CDR1 is PRHDT and CDR2 is FYEKMQ (reference sequence). The CDR3 DNA follows: TGTGCCAGCAGCTACGGGACTAGCGGCGGGGAGCAGTTCTTC. It yields the protein CASSYGTSGGEQFF.

J is TRBJ1-1 and V is TRBV7-2; D gene unclear. The CDR3 extends over 13 amino acids. CDR1 SGHTA and CDR2 FQGNSA come from the germline V gene. V lost 0 bases and J 10 bases, leaving 12 bases between the germline ends. The CDR3 sequence: CASSLASRVAAFF. CDR3 DNA: TGTGCCAGCAGCTTAGCATCCAGAGTTGCAGCTTTCTTT. Together with reference TRBV7-2 and TRBJ1-1, the CDR3 gives the full variable domain: GAGVSQSPSNKVTEKGKDVELRCDPISGHTALYWYRQSLGQGLEFLIYFQGNSAPDKSGLPSDRFSAERTGGSVSTLTIQRTQQEDSAVYLCASSLASRVAAFFGQGTRLTVV.

This clonotype has more than one count but fewer than ten. The chain employs TRBV24-1 and TRBJ2-5; D may be TRBD1 (5 bases). CDR3 length equals 18 residues. V lost 6 bases and J 0 bases, leaving 22 bases between the germline ends. Germline assignment: CDR1 KGHDR and CDR2 SFDVKD. Here the CDR3 DNA reads TGTGCCACCAGTCCGACAGTTGTTTCGGGTCCGGACCAAGAGACCCAGTACTTC. It encodes CATSPTVVSGPDQETQYF.

V gene TRBV3-1 combines with J gene TRBJ2-1; the match to TRBD2 covers 9 bases. The CDR3 is made up of 16 amino acids. Germline lookup yields CDR1 LGHDT and CDR2 YNNKEL (reference sequence). V was clipped by 3 bases and J by 6 bases; unmatched bases: 9. The CDR3 DNA is TGTGCCAGCAGCCACATTCCTAGCGGGAAAGGCAATGAGCAGTTCTTC. Translated, it gives CASSHIPSGKGNEQFF.